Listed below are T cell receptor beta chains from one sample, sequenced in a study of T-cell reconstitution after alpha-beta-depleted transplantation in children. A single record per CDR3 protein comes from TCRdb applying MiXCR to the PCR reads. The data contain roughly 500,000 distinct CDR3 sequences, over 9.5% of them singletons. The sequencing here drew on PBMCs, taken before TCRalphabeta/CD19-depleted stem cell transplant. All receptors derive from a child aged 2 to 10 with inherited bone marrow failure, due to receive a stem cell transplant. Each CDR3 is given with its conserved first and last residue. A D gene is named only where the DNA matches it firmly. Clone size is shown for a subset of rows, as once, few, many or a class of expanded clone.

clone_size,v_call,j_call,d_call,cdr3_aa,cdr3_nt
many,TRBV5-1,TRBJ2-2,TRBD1,CASSVGQITGELFF,TGCGCCAGCAGCGTGGGACAGATCACCGGGGAGCTGTTTTTT
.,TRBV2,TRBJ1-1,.,CARGRGNTEAFF,TGTGCCAGGGGCCGGGGGAACACTGAAGCTTTCTTT
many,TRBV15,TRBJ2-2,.,CATSPNTGELFF,TGTGCCACCAGCCCGAACACCGGGGAGCTGTTTTTT
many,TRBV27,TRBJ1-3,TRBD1,CASSGDRGNTIYF,TGTGCCAGCAGTGGGGACAGGGGAAACACCATATATTTT
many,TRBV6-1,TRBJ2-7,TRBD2,CASSSHSGSYEQYF,TGTGCCAGCAGCTCCCACAGCGGGAGCTACGAGCAGTACTTC
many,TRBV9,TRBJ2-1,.,CASSRLGTTITEQFF,TGTGCCAGCAGCCGACTCGGGACGACTATTACTGAGCAGTTCTTC
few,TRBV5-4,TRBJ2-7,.,CASTNVEGAGEQYF,TGTGCCAGCACCAATGTCGAAGGGGCCGGCGAGCAGTACTTC
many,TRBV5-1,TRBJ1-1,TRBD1,CASSWGTANTEAFF,TGCGCCAGCAGCTGGGGGACAGCTAACACTGAAGCTTTCTTT
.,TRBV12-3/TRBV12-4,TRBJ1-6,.,CASRLRAGNSPLHF,TGTGCCAGCAGACTACGGGCCGGGAATTCACCCCTCCACTTT
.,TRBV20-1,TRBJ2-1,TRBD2,CSASQSSGYYNEQFF,TGCAGTGCTAGTCAGTCTAGCGGGTATTACAATGAGCAGTTCTTC
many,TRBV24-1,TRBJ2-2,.,CATRGAGELFF,TGTGCCACCCGGGGTGCCGGGGAGCTGTTTTTT
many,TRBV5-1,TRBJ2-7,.,CASSLEPPYEQYF,TGCGCCAGCAGCTTGGAGCCTCCCTACGAGCAGTACTTC
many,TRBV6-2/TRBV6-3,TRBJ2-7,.,CASSTLRGAGGQQYF,TGTGCCAGCAGTACCTTACGGGGGGCAGGGGGCCAGCAGTACTTC
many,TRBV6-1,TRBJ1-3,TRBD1,CASSRGQAPKESGNTIYF,TGTGCCAGCAGTCGCGGACAGGCCCCAAAGGAATCTGGAAACACCATATATTTT
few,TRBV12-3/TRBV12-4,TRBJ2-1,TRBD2,CASRDLNTSGNLNEQFF,TGTGCCAGCAGGGACCTGAACACTAGCGGCAATTTAAATGAGCAGTTCTTC
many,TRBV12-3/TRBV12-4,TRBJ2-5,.,CASGAGALQETQYF,TGTGCCAGCGGAGCAGGGGCCCTTCAAGAGACCCAGTACTTC
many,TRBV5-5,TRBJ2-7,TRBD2,CASSLGTRGYEQYF,TGTGCCAGCAGCTTGGGGACTAGGGGCTACGAGCAGTACTTC
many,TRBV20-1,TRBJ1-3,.,CSARDPRRGLFSGNTIYF,TGCAGTGCTAGAGATCCCAGGAGGGGTCTTTTCTCTGGAAACACCATATATTTT
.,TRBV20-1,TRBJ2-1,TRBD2,CSARGWGTSEVSSYNEQFF,TGCAGTGCTCGGGGATGGGGGACTAGCGAAGTAAGCTCCTACAATGAGCAGTTCTTC
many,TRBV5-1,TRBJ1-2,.,CASSLERPGLPGYTF,TGCGCCAGCAGCTTGGAGAGGCCGGGGCTCCCTGGCTACACCTTC
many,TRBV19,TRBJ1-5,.,CASSILEAVNQPQHF,TGTGCCAGTAGTATACTGGAGGCAGTTAATCAGCCCCAGCATTTT
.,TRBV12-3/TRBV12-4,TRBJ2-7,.,CASSFGGAVVDEQYF,TGTGCCAGCAGTTTCGGGGGAGCAGTCGTTGACGAGCAGTACTTC
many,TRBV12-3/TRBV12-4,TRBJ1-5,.,CASRKTRDNNQPQHF,TGTGCCAGCAGGAAGACCCGGGACAACAATCAGCCCCAGCATTTT
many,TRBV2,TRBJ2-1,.,CASSPSLAFYNEQFF,TGTGCCAGCAGTCCCTCACTGGCGTTTTACAATGAGCAGTTCTTC
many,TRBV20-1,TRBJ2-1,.,CSASFMRGYNEQFF,TGCAGTGCTAGTTTTATGCGCGGCTACAATGAGCAGTTCTTC
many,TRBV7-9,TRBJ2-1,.,CASSSPPGSYNEQFF,TGTGCCAGCAGCTCCCCTCCAGGATCCTACAATGAGCAGTTCTTC
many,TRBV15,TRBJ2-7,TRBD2,CATSRSRGAGANHYEQYF,TGTGCCACCAGCAGATCTCGGGGAGCGGGAGCTAACCACTACGAGCAGTACTTC
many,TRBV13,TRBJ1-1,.,CASSPEANTEAFF,TGTGCCAGCAGCCCAGAGGCAAACACTGAAGCTTTCTTT
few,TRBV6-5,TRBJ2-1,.,CASLSEGEQFF,TGTGCCAGCCTAAGTGAAGGTGAGCAGTTCTTC
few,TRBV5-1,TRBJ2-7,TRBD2,CASSLMRTSGPSYEQYF,TGCGCCAGCAGCTTGATGCGAACTAGCGGGCCTTCCTACGAGCAGTACTTC
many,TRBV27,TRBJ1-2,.,CASSSQGLPGYTF,TGTGCCAGCAGTTCCCAAGGTTTGCCTGGCTACACCTTC
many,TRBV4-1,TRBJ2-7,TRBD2,CASSHAGVREQYF,TGCGCCAGCAGCCACGCGGGGGTTCGGGAGCAGTACTTC
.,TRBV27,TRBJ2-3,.,CASSLRFGGDTQYF,TGTGCCAGCAGTTTACGGTTTGGGGGGGATACGCAGTATTTT
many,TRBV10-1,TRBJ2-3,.,CASSEFRERDTQYF,TGCGCCAGCAGTGAGTTCCGGGAGAGGGATACGCAGTATTTT
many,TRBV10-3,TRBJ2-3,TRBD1,CAIGDRPWDTQYF,TGTGCCATAGGGGACAGGCCATGGGATACGCAGTATTTT
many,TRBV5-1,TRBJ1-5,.,CASSLGENQPQHF,TGCGCCAGCAGCTTGGGAGAGAATCAGCCCCAGCATTTT
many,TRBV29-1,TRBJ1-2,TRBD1,CSVGEGGVYGYTF,TGCAGCGTTGGTGAAGGGGGCGTCTATGGCTACACCTTC
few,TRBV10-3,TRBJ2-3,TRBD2,CAISGGSPDTQYF,TGTGCCATCAGTGGCGGGAGTCCCGATACGCAGTATTTT
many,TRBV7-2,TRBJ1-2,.,CASSSIWEGSPALRGYTF,TGTGCCAGCAGCTCAATATGGGAGGGCAGCCCGGCGTTACGTGGCTACACCTTC
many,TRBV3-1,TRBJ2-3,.,CASSQEDPRVNTDTQYF,TGTGCCAGCAGCCAAGAAGACCCGCGGGTGAACACAGATACGCAGTATTTT
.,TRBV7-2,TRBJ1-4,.,CASSFRGGNEKLFF,TGTGCCAGCAGCTTCCGGGGGGGGAATGAAAAACTGTTTTTT
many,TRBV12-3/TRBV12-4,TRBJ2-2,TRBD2,CASSSGLAGGPGTGELFF,TGTGCCAGCAGTTCGGGACTAGCGGGAGGGCCGGGCACCGGGGAGCTGTTTTTT
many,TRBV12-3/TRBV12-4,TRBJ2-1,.,CASSPPPSSYNEQFF,TGTGCCAGCAGCCCTCCCCCGAGCTCCTACAATGAGCAGTTCTTC
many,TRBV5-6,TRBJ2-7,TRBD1,CASSLGQGRFYEQYF,TGTGCCAGCAGCTTGGGACAGGGGCGATTCTACGAGCAGTACTTC